This T cell receptor beta chain was obtained from a study of blood T cell repertoires in COVID-19. At the level of the study: There were acute and convalescent COVID-19 samples, and they came from the United States, Italy and Spain. The cDNA or gDNA used as material had been derived from T cells, B-cell-depleted T cells, or PBMCs.

Germline V CDR1 and CDR2: MNHEY, SVGAGI. The V and J ends lost 6 bases and 1 base, in that order; junction bases with no gene match: 0. The length of the CDR3 is 14 residues. The protocol was immunoSEQ multiplex PCR, while the TCRdb copy is restricted to in-frame clones and leaves out a portion. The sample has about 110,000 clones, over 70% seen once; the top ten hold 0.75% to 1%. V and J are TRBV6-5 and TRBJ2-5; 12 nucleotides align to TRBD2. The sequencing input was peripheral blood. The source is a human donor with acute or convalescent COVID-19. The donor label of this sample is uncertain. The CDR3 DNA follows: TGTGCCAGCAGGACTAGCGGGGGCCAAGAGACCCAGTACTTC. Protein: CASRTSGGQETQYF.